The 25 T cell receptor beta chains below come from one sample, sequenced in a study of low-dose radiotherapy and immunotherapy resistance in tumors. TRAV- and TRBV-specific primers were used for first-strand cDNA, which covered alpha and beta chains. For amplifying TCRs, the PCR ran for about 20 cycles with Phusion, which was used together with a constant-region primer and the adapter on the V primers. TCRdb processed the reads anew with MiXCR; each CDR3 protein has one entry. In the table there are approximately 80,000 distinct CDR3 sequences, over 15% of which are singletons. The time point: after trial treatment. The treatment is: LDRT plus nivolumab, ipilimumab, low-dose cyclophosphamide and aspirin (RACIN trial). The sequences come from PBMCs, collected after low-dose radiotherapy plus immunotherapy. The receptor set was obtained from a male donor with prostate cancer.

This clonotype was counted ten times or more. The chain uses TRBV29-1 and TRBJ1-1, with D possibly TRBD1 on 6 matching bases. The CDR3 totals 13 residues. Trimming took off 4 bases at V and 5 bases at J, with 14 bases between the two ends. The germline V gene encodes CDR1 SQVTM and CDR2 ANQGSEA. Written as DNA, the CDR3 is TGCAGCGTTGTTGGGGGCTCCGGTACTGAAGCTTTCTTT. Residues: CSVVGGSGTEAFF. The full variable domain, with the rest looked up from reference TRBV29-1 and TRBJ1-1, is SAVISQKPSRDICQRGTSLTIQCQVDSQVTMMFWYRQQPGQSLTLIATANQGSEATYESGFVIDKFPISRPNLTFSTLTVSNMSPEDSSIYLCSVVGGSGTEAFFGQGTRLTVV.

Ten or more counts support this clonotype. The chain is built from TRBV5-1 and TRBJ2-1; 8 nucleotides align to TRBD2. The CDR3 length is 15 residues. CDR1 and CDR2 from the germline V gene are SGHRS and YFSETQ. Losses at the gene ends were 4 bases for V and 0 bases for J; bases not matched to a gene: 3. CDR3 nucleotides: TGCGCCAGCAGCCCACTAGCGGACTCCTACAATGAGCAGTTCTTC. It translates to CASSPLADSYNEQFF.

This chain joins TRBV30 and TRBJ2-7, with D hard to call. V gave up 5 bases and J gave up 4 bases, with 9 bases separating them. The CDR3 is 11 residues long. CDR1 is GTSNPN and CDR2 is SVGIG in the germline V gene (reference sequence). CDR3 sequence (DNA): TGTGCCTGGGGGGAATTGTACGAGCAGTACTTC. It yields the protein CAWGELYEQYF.

In this sample, this clonotype turned up many times. J is TRBJ2-1 and V is TRBV14; the D is unclear. Germline V gene data show CDR1 as SGHDN and CDR2 as FVKESK. This CDR3 has 14 residues. Trimming stripped 5 bases from V and 6 bases from J, with 14 bases between. The DNA for the CDR3 is TGTGCCAGCAGCATAAACATCGCGAGCAATGAGCAGTTCTTC. Encoded protein: CASSINIASNEQFF.

A word on this clonotype: It is likely a read error: a sequence one base away is far more abundant. The V call is TRBV29-1, the J call TRBJ2-7; 13 bases fit TRBD2. V shed 7 bases, J shed 7 bases, and the junction held 10 bases outside the gene matches. Looked up from germline, CDR1 is SQVTM and CDR2 is ANQGSEA. The CDR3 sequence is 14 residues long. The CDR3 is CSGGLAGASSEQYF. CDR3 bases: TGCAGCGGTGGACTAGCGGGAGCCAGTAGTGAGCAGTACTTC.

This clonotype has ten or more counts. The J gene is TRBJ2-1, the V gene TRBV4-3, with 11 bases fitting TRBD1. Germline lookup yields CDR1 LGHNA and CDR2 YSLEER. The CDR3 is made up of 15 amino acids. V lost 4 bases to trimming and J lost 5 bases; unmatched junction nucleotides: 4. The CDR3 sequence: CASSLDRGQHNEQFF. CDR3 nucleotide sequence: TGCGCCAGCAGCCTGGACAGGGGGCAGCACAATGAGCAGTTCTTC.

This clonotype has a count of ten or more. The rearrangement uses TRBV5-1 and TRBJ1-5; 7 positions match TRBD1. CDR3 size: 14 residues. CDR1 is SGHRS and CDR2 is YFSETQ in the germline V gene. V gave up 3 bases and J gave up 4 bases; unmatched junction bases: 4. For the CDR3, the DNA is TGCGCCAGCAGCTCCGGACAGGCAAATCAGCCCCAGCATTTT. Its protein is CASSSGQANQPQHF.

There are many counts of this clonotype. Compared with germline, one end of the junction differs, possibly owing to a read error. This sequence joins TRBV20-1 and TRBJ1-2; perhaps TRBD1 as D (6 bases). CDR1 and CDR2 from the germline V gene are DFQATT and SNEGSKA (reference sequence). This CDR3 has 14 amino acids. CDR3 DNA: TGCAGTGCAAGAGAGGGGGAGCCTAACTATGGCTACACCTTC. Its protein is CSAREGEPNYGYTF.

The sample holds a few counts of this clonotype. The chain's CDR3 is CATREALGQYF. The CDR3 coding sequence is TGTGCCACCAGGGAAGCCCTCGGCCAGTACTTC. The J gene is TRBJ2-5, the V gene TRBV24-1; D gene uncertain. Germline V gene sequence: CDR1 KGHDR, CDR2 SFDVKD. V was trimmed by 7 bases and J by 10 bases, leaving 12 bases between them. The CDR3 spans 11 residues.

This clonotype was seen many times. This chain uses TRBV20-1 with TRBJ1-1; TRBD1 might be the D (6 bases). With 0 bases removed from V and 5 bases from J, the gap between germline ends came to 13 bases. This CDR3 is built from 14 residues. Germline V gene data show CDR1 as DFQATT and CDR2 as SNEGSKA (reference sequence). The CDR3 DNA follows: TGCAGTGCTAGAGATTCAGGGGTATATACTGAAGCTTTCTTT. It yields the protein CSARDSGVYTEAFF.

This clonotype was seen repeatedly, ten times or more. The chain joins TRBV7-8 to TRBJ2-7, with D possibly TRBD1 on 6 matching bases. The V end was cut by 5 bases, the J end by 2 bases, with 19 bases between. Germline-derived CDR1 and CDR2 are SGHVS and FQNEAQ. This CDR3 is 16 amino acids long. This chain's CDR3 is CASSPRGAFLTYEQYF. The CDR3 region has the DNA TGTGCCAGCAGCCCCAGGGGTGCTTTCCTTACCTACGAGCAGTACTTC.

There are many counts of this clonotype. The genes are TRBV6-8 and TRBJ2-7, with D tentatively TRBD2 (6 bases). The CDR3 is made up of 14 amino acids. Trimming left V 3 bases short and J 3 bases short, with 12 bases between. Germline CDR1 reads MNHGY; CDR2 reads SAAAGT. The CDR3 nucleotides read TGTGCCAGCAGTTATCTGAGAGCGGGCTACGAGCAGTACTTC. Its translation: CASSYLRAGYEQYF.

Comment on this clonotype: A junction end diverges from the germline sequence, so it may reflect a read error. CDR3 DNA: TGTGCCAGCAGCTTAGGCGGGACAGGGGGCCACCCTCCCTCCGAGCAGTACTTC. It yields the protein CASSLGGTGGHPPSEQYF. The rearrangement joins TRBV5-1 to TRBJ2-7; 12 bases are shared with TRBD1. This CDR3 contains 18 residues. Germline CDR1 and CDR2: SGHRS and YFSETQ.

This clonotype was counted only a few times. This chain joins TRBV5-1 and TRBJ2-2; D uncertain. With 3 bases removed from V and 5 bases from J, the gap between germline ends came to 8 bases. The CDR3 is 13 amino acids. Per germline, CDR1 SGHRS and CDR2 YFSETQ. In DNA form, the CDR3 reads TGCGCCAGCAGCTCGCCTTCTACCGGGGAGCTGTTTTTT. It specifies CASSSPSTGELFF.

The chain uses TRBV28 and TRBJ2-3; D is perhaps TRBD2 (5 bases). Germline V gives CDR1 MDHEN, CDR2 SYDVKM. The CDR3 extends over 16 amino acids. The V and J ends lost 7 bases and 0 bases respectively, with 17 bases between them. As DNA, the CDR3 is TGTGCCAGCATGGCCCTTGGGAGTTCTAGCACAGATACGCAGTATTTT. Protein sequence: CASMALGSSSTDTQYF.

The J gene is TRBJ2-1, the V gene TRBV13, with 11 bases identical to TRBD1. V gave up 5 bases and J gave up 12 bases; unmatched junction bases: 12. Germline V gene lookup returns CDR1 PRHDT and CDR2 FYEKMQ (reference sequence). This CDR3 comprises 15 residues. The CDR3: CASSQERGTGGGQFF. CDR3 coding DNA: TGTGCCAGCAGCCAAGAACGGGGGACAGGGGGAGGGCAGTTCTTC. Using reference TRBV13 and TRBJ2-1 for the parts outside the CDR3, the full variable domain is AAGVIQSPRHLIKEKRETATLKCYPIPRHDTVYWYQQGPGQDPQFLISFYEKMQSDKGSIPDRFSAQQFSDYHSELNMSSLELGDSALYFCASSQERGTGGGQFFGPGTRLTVL.

The chain links TRBV7-2 to TRBJ2-3; D uncertain. The CDR3 runs to 15 residues. V lost 5 bases, J lost 1 base, and 13 bases lay in between. Germline loops: CDR1 SGHTA, CDR2 FQGNSA. CDR3 amino acids: CASSRAGPRTDTQYF. The CDR3 region has the DNA TGTGCCAGCAGCCGGGCAGGTCCCCGCACAGATACGCAGTATTTT.

This clonotype was seen many times. The chain is built from TRBV7-2 and TRBJ2-5; D gene ambiguous. The germline V gene encodes CDR1 SGHTA and CDR2 FQGNSA. The V end lost 0 bases, the J end lost 1 base, and 9 bases lay between the germline ends. The CDR3 has 15 residues. As DNA, the CDR3 is TGTGCCAGCAGCTTAGCGCTGGGCGCCCAAGAGACCCAGTACTTC. Amino acids: CASSLALGAQETQYF.

This clonotype has a count of ten or more. This chain connects TRBV30 to TRBJ2-2, with unresolved D. Germline CDR1 is GTSNPN and CDR2 is SVGIG (reference sequence). The CDR3 contains 13 residues. V was shortened by 5 bases and J by 1 base, with 8 bases between the two germline ends. CDR3 loop: CAWDPQNTGELFF. CDR3 DNA: TGTGCCTGGGATCCCCAGAACACCGGGGAGCTGTTTTTT. Combining the CDR3 with reference TRBV30 and TRBJ2-2 gives the whole variable domain SQTIHQWPATLVQPVGSPLSLECTVEGTSNPNLYWYRQAAGRGLQLLFYSVGIGQISSEVPQNLSASRPQDRQFILSSKKLLLSDSGFYLCAWDPQNTGELFFGEGSRLTVL.

The sample holds many counts of this clonotype. The chain employs TRBV15 and TRBJ1-3, with TRBD1 identical over 8 bases. Germline CDR1 and CDR2: LNHNV and YYDKDF (reference sequence). This CDR3 has 20 amino acids. J lost 0 bases, V lost 0 bases, and 13 bases had no gene match. The CDR3 sequence: CATSRETRDRLVDSGNTIYF. As DNA, the CDR3 is TGTGCCACCAGCAGAGAAACCCGGGACAGGCTAGTCGACTCTGGAAACACCATATATTTT.

The rearrangement links TRBV5-4 to TRBJ2-2; 7 nucleotides agree with TRBD1. The length of the CDR3 is 16 residues. Unmatched junction bases numbered 7, after V lost 4 bases and J lost 1 base. CDR1 and CDR2 (germline): SGHNT, YYREEE (reference sequence). The DNA of the CDR3 is TGTGCCAGCAGCCACATGACAGGGCAGAACACCGGGGAGCTGTTTTTT. It encodes CASSHMTGQNTGELFF.

This clonotype showed up many times. The genes are TRBV29-1 and TRBJ2-5; tentatively, D is TRBD1 (6 bases). The ends were cut back, 7 bases at V and 1 base at J, with 13 bases in the middle. The CDR3 length is 13 residues. Germline-derived CDR1 and CDR2 are SQVTM and ANQGSEA. CDR3 region: CSAAGQFQETQYF. The DNA for the CDR3 is TGCAGCGCCGCCGGACAGTTCCAAGAGACCCAGTACTTC. Filled out from reference TRBV29-1 and TRBJ2-5, the complete variable domain reads SAVISQKPSRDICQRGTSLTIQCQVDSQVTMMFWYRQQPGQSLTLIATANQGSEATYESGFVIDKFPISRPNLTFSTLTVSNMSPEDSSIYLCSAAGQFQETQYFGPGTRLLVL.

This clonotype was picked up many times. The chain carries TRBV4-3 and TRBJ2-7, with no clear D. CDR1 is LGHNA and CDR2 is YSLEER in the germline V gene. V lost 2 bases and J lost 2, with 7 bases in between. The CDR3 contains 13 residues. The CDR3 loop reads CASSQSPTYEQYF. CDR3 nucleotide sequence: TGCGCCAGCAGCCAATCCCCTACCTACGAGCAGTACTTC.

At least ten counts were recorded for this clonotype. The V call is TRBV6-1, the J call TRBJ2-1, with TRBD2 matching 12 bases. The CDR3 length is 18 residues. V was pared by 6 bases and J by 2 bases, with 11 bases of the junction left unmatched. Germline assignment: CDR1 MNHNS and CDR2 SASEGT. The DNA of the CDR3 is TGTGCCAGCAGCAGATCTCTTCTAGCGGGAGGGCCCTACAATGAGCAGTTCTTC. Its protein product is CASSRSLLAGGPYNEQFF.

In this sample, this clonotype turned up many times. This chain joins TRBV29-1 and TRBJ2-7, with 9 bases identical to TRBD1. The V segment lost 6 bases and the J segment 7 bases; nucleotides outside the gene matches: 7. Germline V lookup: CDR1 SQVTM, CDR2 ANQGSEA. CDR3 length equals 12 residues. The CDR3 region is CSVRDRAGEQYF. For the CDR3, the DNA is TGCAGCGTGCGGGACAGGGCGGGGGAGCAGTACTTC.